This TCR beta chain was captured by sequencing in a study of Tregs in tolerant kidney transplant recipients (dated by TCRdb to the late 2010s). For the wider study: Related donors were used in the transplants with nonmyeloablative bone marrow transplantation, and mixed chimerism was transient in the human trials. The study applied TCRbeta sequencing to find donor-specific regulatory T cells before combined kidney and bone marrow transplantation and then followed those same cells after transplant. What the work shows at the level of the full study, not this receptor alone: Biological reproducibility was not directly addressed, though technical replication error appeared minimal. Donor-specific Treg expansion was found to exceed global Treg expansion in tolerant patients, suggesting antigen-driven rather than nonspecific expansion. PCR primers changed over time for some patients, so nucleotide-level comparison across those patients' samples was not possible. The study was limited by small patient numbers, and the findings need validation in larger populations and under other immunosuppression protocols. Expanding Tregs with activated donor B cells appeared to identify the most biologically relevant and donor-specific TCRbeta repertoire.

For TCRbeta CDR3 sequencing, genomic DNA was extracted from sorted cells using the QIAGEN DNeasy Blood and Tissue Kit. High-throughput TCRbeta CDR3 sequencing, including PCR amplification with bias correction and internal controls, was performed commercially through immunoSEQ. On the study's bioinformatics: Unique productive TCRbeta sequences were defined by CDR3 nucleotide sequence where primers matched, and otherwise by CDR3 amino acid sequence together with Vbeta and Jbeta genes. As a correction for sorting error, sequences shared between sorted populations at a frequency ratio of 2:1 or less were discarded, and the remaining shared sequences were assigned to the higher population. A sequence counted as donor-reactive if, in CFSE-low cells, the sequence had a frequency of at least 0.01% and was expanded at least 5-fold compared with unstimulated cells. Repertoire divergence was quantified by Jensen-Shannon divergence calculated from the top 100 TCRbeta sequences ranked by frequency. For samples with multiple sequencing runs, sorting error was corrected separately for each run before the runs were pooled. The table was pulled from immuneACCESS by TCRdb, which kept in-frame rearrangements only. Such tables lose some clones; where checked, under half of the loss comes from unresolved V genes, and the rest has no known cause. V and J calls and clone size are copied from that table; D and trimming were computed from the DNA. For this sample the table gives 50,000 to 75,000 clones, of which 70% to 90% were detected only once. In total, the top ten clones hold roughly 2% of the sample.

The label giving this sample's time point can be read as: blood sample drawn before combined kidney and bone marrow transplant. Unstimulated Tregs (CD4+CD25+CD127-), CD4+ non-Tregs (CD4+CD25-), CD4 and CD8 cells were FACS-sorted from thawed PBMCs. Thawed PBMCs were rested overnight at 37 degrees C with 150 to 200 IU/ml IL-2 before Treg sorting. Patients were a few combined kidney and bone marrow transplant recipients from the ITN036ST trial, and only these trial subjects had samples available. Healthy control blood was processed by Ficoll density gradient to PBMCs and cryopreserved; patient PBMCs were collected before and after transplant. Unmatched junction bases come to 5, with V trimmed by 6 bases and J by 1 base. From cysteine to phenylalanine, the CDR3 is 14 amino acids long. Left in the record is the CDR3 DNA by itself, 42 bases read in frame from the first base. CDR1 and CDR2, per the germline V gene, are KGHSH and LQKENI.

Only a few counts were recorded for this clone. Its antigen specificity is not known. No much larger clone exists at a distance of one base, and base qualities are not known. This sequence uses TRBV18 and TRBJ2-7; 8 junctional bases match TRBD1. Sequencing used Tregs from blood, obtained before the transplant. The clonotype originates from a human donor who received a combined kidney and bone marrow transplant. The CDR3 protein: CASSSGTGSYEQYF. The nucleotides read TGTGCCAGCTCGTCCGGGACAGGTTCCTACGAGCAGTACTTC.